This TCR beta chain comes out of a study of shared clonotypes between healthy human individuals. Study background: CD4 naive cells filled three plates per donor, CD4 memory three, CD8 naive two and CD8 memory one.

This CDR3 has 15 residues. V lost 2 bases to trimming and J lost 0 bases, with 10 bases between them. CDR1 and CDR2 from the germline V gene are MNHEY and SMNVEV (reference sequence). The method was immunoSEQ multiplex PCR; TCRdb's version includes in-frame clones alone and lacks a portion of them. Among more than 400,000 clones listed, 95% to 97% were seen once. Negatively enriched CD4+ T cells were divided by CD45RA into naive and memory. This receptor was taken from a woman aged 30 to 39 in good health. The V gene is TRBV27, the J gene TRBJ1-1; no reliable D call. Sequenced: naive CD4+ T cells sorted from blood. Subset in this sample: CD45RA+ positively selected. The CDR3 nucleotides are TGTGCCAGCAGTTTAAGTGACACCGTGAACACTGAAGCTTTCTTT. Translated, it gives CASSLSDTVNTEAFF.